The present T cell receptor beta chain was sequenced within a study of low-dose radiotherapy and immunotherapy resistance in tumors. V dropped 0 bases and J dropped 0 bases, with 11 bases sitting between them. CDR3 length: 17 residues. Germline values: CDR1 MNHEY, CDR2 SVGEGT. Specified time point: after trial treatment. Treatment denoted: LDRT plus nivolumab, ipilimumab, low-dose cyclophosphamide and aspirin (RACIN trial). The donors' regimen was nivolumab, ipilimumab, aspirin, low-dose cyclophosphamide and low-dose radiotherapy. TCRs were put through approximately 20 PCR cycles of amplification with Phusion. A constant-region primer and the V-primer adapter served as the primer pair. In TCRdb, the reads were re-called with MiXCR into one record per CDR3 protein. Here the sample spans 50,000 or so distinct CDR3 sequences, approximately 31% being singletons.

This sequence was found in a male donor with rectosigmoid adenocarcinoma. The specimen comprised PBMCs, sampled after low-dose radiotherapy plus immunotherapy. The rearrangement uses TRBV6-2 or TRBV6-3 and TRBJ1-4, with no clear D. CDR3 sequence: CASSYSAPAATNEKLFF. The CDR3 DNA reads as TGTGCCAGCAGTTACTCGGCGCCGGCGGCAACTAATGAAAAACTGTTTTTT.